A single sample is the source of the 15 T cell receptor beta chains below, sequenced in a study of T cells in Graves' hyperthyroidism and ophthalmopathy. RNA transcripts yielded amplified TCR beta CDR3 regions. The HTBI set primed first-round TCR CDR3 RT-PCR. TCRdb analysed the multiplex PCR reads with MiXCR anew, one entry per CDR3 protein. The data contain around 260,000 distinct CDR3 sequences, 20% to 25% of them singletons. Sequencing was done on a sample of blood. The receptors were sampled from a man aged 35-49 years with Graves' hyperthyroidism that later progressed to Graves' ophthalmopathy.

In this sample, this clonotype turned up many times. The genes are TRBV28 and TRBJ2-7; D remains ambiguous. Trimming removed 3 bases at V and 0 bases at J, with 9 bases between. Germline V CDR1 and CDR2: MDHEN, SYDVKM. The CDR3 consists of 14 residues. CDR3 bases: TGTGCCAGCAGTTTTGTCGACAACTCCTACGAGCAGTACTTC. Translated, it gives CASSFVDNSYEQYF.

This clonotype was recorded many times. This chain connects TRBV6-1 to TRBJ2-4, with no clear D. With 2 bases removed from V and 0 bases from J, the gap between germline ends came to 11 bases. Germline CDR1 and CDR2: MNHNS and SASEGT. The CDR3 length is 16 residues. The CDR3 coding sequence is TGTGCCAGCAGTGAACCCCTGGTGGGAGCCAAAAACATTCAGTACTTC. Its translation is CASSEPLVGAKNIQYF.

V is TRBV7-2 and J is TRBJ2-7; D tentatively fits TRBD1 or TRBD2 (5 bases each). The V end lost 3 bases, the J end lost 0 bases, and 12 bases lay between the germline ends. The length of the CDR3 is 15 residues. Germline V lookup: CDR1 SGHTA, CDR2 FQGNSA. This CDR3 is CASSFAGTASYEQYF. Here the CDR3 DNA reads TGTGCCAGCAGCTTTGCCGGGACGGCCTCCTACGAGCAGTACTTC. Filled out from reference TRBV7-2 and TRBJ2-7, the complete variable domain reads GAGVSQSPSNKVTEKGKDVELRCDPISGHTALYWYRQSLGQGLEFLIYFQGNSAPDKSGLPSDRFSAERTGGSVSTLTIQRTQQEDSAVYLCASSFAGTASYEQYFGPGTRLTVT.

This clonotype turned up a few times. The chain combines TRBV6-1 with TRBJ1-1; D is perhaps TRBD1 (5 bases). The CDR3 has 12 residues. V was pared by 7 bases and J by 5 bases, with 11 bases between. Germline V gives CDR1 MNHNS, CDR2 SASEGT. This CDR3 is CASNDWGTEAFF. CDR3 nucleotides: TGTGCCAGCAATGATTGGGGGACTGAAGCTTTCTTT.

The chain's CDR3 is CSVPGTYGYTF. The CDR3 DNA reads as TGCAGCGTGCCCGGGACCTATGGCTACACCTTC. The chain joins TRBV29-1 to TRBJ1-2; a possible D gene is TRBD1 (5 bases). The germline V gene encodes CDR1 SQVTM and CDR2 ANQGSEA. This CDR3 is built from 11 residues. V gave up 6 bases and J gave up 4 bases, with 9 bases separating them.

The chain carries TRBV20-1 and TRBJ2-7; no definite D call. The V end was cut by 2 bases, the J end by 7 bases, with 21 bases between. This CDR3 has 15 residues. CDR1 DFQATT and CDR2 SNEGSKA come from the germline V gene (reference sequence). The DNA of the CDR3 is TGCAGTGCTAGATCTGGTGGGCTAGAGATGGGAGAGCAGTACTTC. Translation: CSARSGGLEMGEQYF.

This clonotype has at least ten counts. The chain carries TRBV7-2 and TRBJ2-7; 9 nucleotides align to TRBD2. CDR1 is SGHTA and CDR2 is FQGNSA in the germline V gene. The CDR3 extends over 16 amino acids. With V trimmed by 4 bases and J by 0 bases, 7 bases remained unmatched. The CDR3 DNA sequence: TGTGCCAGCAGCTCCGAGACTAGCGGAACCTCCTACGAGCAGTACTTC. Its protein product is CASSSETSGTSYEQYF.

At least ten counts were recorded for this clonotype. The chain is built from TRBV7-3 and TRBJ1-1; D is ambiguous. This CDR3 is 13 amino acids long. The V and J ends lost 2 bases and 2 bases respectively, with 6 bases between them. The germline gives CDR1 SGHTA, CDR2 FQGTGA. The CDR3: CASSLRANTEAFF. CDR3 DNA sequence: TGTGCCAGCAGCTTACGCGCTAACACTGAAGCTTTCTTT.

The sample holds many counts of this clonotype. This chain connects TRBV29-1 to TRBJ2-7; 10 bases map to TRBD2. This CDR3 contains 14 residues. Per germline, CDR1 SQVTM and CDR2 ANQGSEA. V lost 6 bases and J lost 2; bases outside the gene matches: 7. CDR3 in amino acids: CSVLAGGLAYEQYF. Here the CDR3 DNA reads TGCAGCGTATTAGCGGGAGGTCTGGCCTACGAGCAGTACTTC.

At least ten counts were recorded for this clonotype. At one end the junction does not follow the germline gene, possibly because of a read error. This sequence joins TRBV7-9 and TRBJ2-7; D may be TRBD2 (6 bases). The CDR3 spans 11 residues. From germline, CDR1 is SEHNR and CDR2 FQNEAQ (reference sequence). The chain's CDR3 is CASSRSGRPRF. CDR3 nucleotides: TGTGCCAGCAGCCGATCCGGGAGACCCCGCTTC.

This clonotype was seen many times. This chain uses TRBV5-1 with TRBJ2-7; TRBD2 matches 9 bases. Germline loops: CDR1 SGHRS, CDR2 YFSETQ. V gave up 4 bases and J gave up 3 bases; unmatched junction bases: 14. This CDR3 region has 17 residues. As DNA, the CDR3 is TGCGCCAGCAGCGTAAATAGCGGGAGTGGGGAGATCTACGAGCAGTACTTC. It yields the protein CASSVNSGSGEIYEQYF.

This clonotype has ten or more counts. The chain employs TRBV4-1 and TRBJ2-7; D is unclear. The CDR3 sequence is 15 residues long. Germline assignment: CDR1 MGHRA and CDR2 YSYEKL. V lost 1 base and J lost 2, with 12 bases in between. The DNA for the CDR3 is TGCGCCAGCAGCCAAGGAGACGCTTCCACCTACGAGCAGTACTTC. Its translation is CASSQGDASTYEQYF.

The chain combines TRBV6-1 with TRBJ1-1; tentative D call: TRBD1 (5 bases). Germline V gene data show CDR1 as MNHNS and CDR2 as SASEGT. With 3 bases removed from V and 6 bases from J, the gap between germline ends came to 14 bases. The length of the CDR3 is 14 residues. CDR3 DNA: TGTGCCAGCAGTGAGAACCAGGGAAGGGCTGAAGCTTTCTTT. Its protein is CASSENQGRAEAFF.

This clonotype was counted ten times or more. V is TRBV20-1 and J is TRBJ1-1; weak D call: TRBD1 (5 bases). The CDR3 contains 14 residues. Germline V CDR1 and CDR2: DFQATT, SNEGSKA (reference sequence). Trimming left V 1 base short and J 9 bases short, with 18 bases between. The CDR3 nucleotides read TGCAGTGCTAGAGTCCCGGGACCGGTTGAACAAGCTTTCTTT. Translation gives CSARVPGPVEQAFF.

At least ten counts were recorded for this clonotype. The V and J genes are TRBV19 and TRBJ2-7, with 10 bases matching TRBD2. This CDR3 contains 16 residues. Germline V lookup: CDR1 LNHDA, CDR2 SQIVND (reference sequence). The trim removed 2 bases at V and 0 bases at J, leaving 4 bases unmatched. The CDR3 DNA reads TGTGCCAGTAGTATATCCAGCGGGAGGGTCTCCTACGAGCAGTACTTC. Translation gives CASSISSGRVSYEQYF.